This TCR beta chain stems from a study of CD8 T cells in Susac syndrome. Germline CDR1 and CDR2: SGHTA and FQGTGA. V lost 2 bases and J lost 2, with 9 bases in between. The CDR3 totals 15 residues. An input of roughly 0.5 to 1 ug of RNA was subjected to reverse transcription using random hexamers. Coverage of TCR beta CDR3 amplification by immunoSEQ multiplex PCR extended to 54 Vbeta and 13 Jbeta. From the immunoSEQ multiplex PCR reads, TCRdb called clonotypes with MiXCR, one entry per CDR3 protein. The sample lists approximately 170,000 distinct CDR3 sequences; approximately 92% were seen once. CD8+ and CD4+ T cells from blood underwent TCR beta sequencing, which was carried out in a high-throughput format. While CD8+ and CD4+ T cells were isolated negatively, TEMRA cells were enriched by FACS.

The receptor's source is a human donor in good health. The V gene is TRBV7-3, the J gene TRBJ1-4; D is uncertain. Sequences were obtained from CD4+ T cells from PBMCs. The CDR3 coding sequence is TGTGCCAGCAGCTTAGCGGGAGGGACTAATGAAAAACTGTTTTTT. Protein: CASSLAGGTNEKLFF.